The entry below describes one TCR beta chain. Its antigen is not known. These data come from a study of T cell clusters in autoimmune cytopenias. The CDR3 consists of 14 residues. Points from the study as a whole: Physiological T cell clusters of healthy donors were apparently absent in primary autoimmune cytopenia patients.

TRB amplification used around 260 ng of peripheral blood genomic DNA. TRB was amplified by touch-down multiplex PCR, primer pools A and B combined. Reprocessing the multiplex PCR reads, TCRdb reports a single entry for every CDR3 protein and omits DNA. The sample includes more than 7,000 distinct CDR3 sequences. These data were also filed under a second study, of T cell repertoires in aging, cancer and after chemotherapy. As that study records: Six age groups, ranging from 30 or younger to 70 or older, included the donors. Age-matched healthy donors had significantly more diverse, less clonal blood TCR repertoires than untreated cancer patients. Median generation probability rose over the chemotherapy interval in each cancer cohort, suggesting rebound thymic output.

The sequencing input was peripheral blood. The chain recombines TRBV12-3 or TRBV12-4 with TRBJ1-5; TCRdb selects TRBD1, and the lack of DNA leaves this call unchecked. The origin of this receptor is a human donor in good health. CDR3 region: CASKGPQGNQPQHF.